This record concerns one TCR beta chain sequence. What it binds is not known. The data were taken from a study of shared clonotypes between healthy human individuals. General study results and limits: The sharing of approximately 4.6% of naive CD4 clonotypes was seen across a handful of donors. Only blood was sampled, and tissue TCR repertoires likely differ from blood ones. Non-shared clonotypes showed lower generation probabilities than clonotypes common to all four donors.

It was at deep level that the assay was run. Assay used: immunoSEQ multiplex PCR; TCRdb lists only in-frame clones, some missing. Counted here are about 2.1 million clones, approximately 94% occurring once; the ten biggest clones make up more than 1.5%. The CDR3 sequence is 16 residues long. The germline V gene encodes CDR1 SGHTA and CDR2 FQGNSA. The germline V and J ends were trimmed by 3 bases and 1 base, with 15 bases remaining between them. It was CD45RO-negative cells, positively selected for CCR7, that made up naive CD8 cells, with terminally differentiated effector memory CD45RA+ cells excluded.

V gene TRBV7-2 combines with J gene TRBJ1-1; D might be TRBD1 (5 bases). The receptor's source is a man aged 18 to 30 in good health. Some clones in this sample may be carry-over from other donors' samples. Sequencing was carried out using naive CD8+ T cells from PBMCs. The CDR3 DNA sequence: TGTGCCAGCAGCTTTTTTGTTCGGGGGACGAACACTGAAGCTTTCTTT. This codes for CASSFFVRGTNTEAFF.